The present T cell receptor (beta chain) was sequenced within a study of blood T cell repertoires in COVID-19. In Seattle, patients joined the study during active infection and were tracked longitudinally. The V gene end was trimmed by 5 bases and the J gene end by 0 bases; junction bases not matched to a gene: 7. The germline V gene encodes CDR1 LNHNV and CDR2 YYDKDF (reference sequence). The CDR3 runs to 15 residues. Using immunoSEQ multiplex PCR, the repertoire was profiled, and TCRdb retains in-frame clones only, with some absent. The sample records 100,000 to 150,000 clones, about 90% being singletons.

The receptor comes from a man aged 50-60 years with COVID-19, enrolled during active disease. The chain employs TRBV15 and TRBJ2-7; 7 bases line up with TRBD2. Sequencing was done on a sample of peripheral blood. CDR3 in amino acids: CATSDTSANSYEQYF. As DNA, the CDR3 is TGTGCCACCAGCGACACTAGCGCAAACTCCTACGAGCAGTACTTC.